This T cell receptor beta chain was observed in a study of vaccination effects on CD4 cells after COVID-19. Looking at the study overall: The post-vaccine samples were taken, at the median, 72 days after the second dose.

Before sequencing, viral peptide pools were used by the ViraFEST assay to expand antigen-specific CD4+ T cells. Having been cultured for about ten days, the cells underwent CD4+ T cell isolation. Either the BNT162b2 or mRNA-1273 vaccine was given to participants in two doses. Vaccinees lacked prior SARS-CoV-2 infection and tested negative for nucleocapsid antibodies. On both days 3 and 7, half of the culture medium was replaced with IL-2 medium. The protocol was immunoSEQ multiplex PCR, while the TCRdb copy is restricted to in-frame clones and leaves out a portion. The data contain tens of thousands of clones, roughly 63% of them seen just once; the ten biggest clones take up 7.5% to 9.5%. This clone was counted between two and nine times. Its specificity is unknown. The germline CDR1 and CDR2 sequences are SGDLS and YYNGEE. This CDR3 region has 15 residues. J gave up 5 bases and V 1 base, and 6 bases lay outside the gene matches.

General study results and limits: Healthy vaccinees had only 1 of 255 vaccine-induced clones cross-react with common cold coronaviruses.

The V gene is TRBV9, the J gene TRBJ2-7; 10 bases are a match to TRBD1. This material consisted of CD4+ T cells from PBMCs cultured with SARS-CoV-2 spike peptides, taken after COVID-19 vaccination. The sequence was collected from a human donor who received a COVID-19 vaccine. The CDR3 nucleotides read TGTGCCAGCAGCGTAACGGGACAGGGGATCCACGAGCAGTACTTC. This translates into CASSVTGQGIHEQYF.